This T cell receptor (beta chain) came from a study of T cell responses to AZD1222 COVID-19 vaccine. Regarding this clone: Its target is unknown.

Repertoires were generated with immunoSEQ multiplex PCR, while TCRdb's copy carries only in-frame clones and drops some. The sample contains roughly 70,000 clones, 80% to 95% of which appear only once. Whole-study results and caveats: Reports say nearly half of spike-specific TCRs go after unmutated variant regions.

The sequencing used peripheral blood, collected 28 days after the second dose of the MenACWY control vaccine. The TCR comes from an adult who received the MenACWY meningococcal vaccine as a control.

The CDR3 spells CASSSGGRAGNTGELFF. DNA of the CDR3: TGTGCCAGTAGTTCCGGGGGGCGAGCGGGAAACACCGGGGAGCTGTTTTTT. This chain joins TRBV19 and TRBJ2-2; weak D call: TRBD2 (7 bases). The CDR3 is 17 residues long. Trimming shortened V by 5 bases and J by 2 bases, and 18 bases separated the two germline ends. Per the germline V gene, CDR1 is LNHDA and CDR2 is SQIVND (reference sequence).